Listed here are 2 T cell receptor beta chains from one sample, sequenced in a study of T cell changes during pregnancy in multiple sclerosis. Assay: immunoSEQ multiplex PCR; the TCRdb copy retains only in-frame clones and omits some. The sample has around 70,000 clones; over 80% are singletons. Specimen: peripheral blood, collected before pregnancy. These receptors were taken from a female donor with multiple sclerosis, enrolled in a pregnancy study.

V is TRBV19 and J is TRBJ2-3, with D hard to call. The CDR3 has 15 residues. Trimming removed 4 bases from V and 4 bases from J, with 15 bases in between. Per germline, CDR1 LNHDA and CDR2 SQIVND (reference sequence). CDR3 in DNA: TGTGCCAGTAGTACCTTAGCAACCGTGGCAGATACGCAGTATTTT. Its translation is CASSTLATVADTQYF.

As DNA, the CDR3 is TGCAGCGGGGACAGGGGAAAGGCTGGCTCGGATACGCAGTATTTT. As protein: CSGDRGKAGSDTQYF. The V and J genes are TRBV29-1 and TRBJ2-3, with 10 positions matching TRBD1. In germline, CDR1 is SQVTM, CDR2 ANQGSEA. The trim removed 7 bases at V and 6 bases at J, leaving 13 bases unmatched. There are 15 residues in the CDR3.